A single sample gave rise to the 18 T cell receptor beta chains below, sequenced in a study of T cells after posttransplantation cyclophosphamide. A marrow graft followed busulfan-fludarabine conditioning, with cyclophosphamide on days +3 and +4. Sequencing used immunoSEQ multiplex PCR; TCRdb keeps in-frame clones, though not all of them. Among 17,000 or so clones, about 91% were seen once, and the ten largest hold roughly 0.58%. The sequences come from CD4+ T cells sorted from blood, collected after allogeneic stem cell transplant with posttransplant cyclophosphamide. The receptors were sampled from a male patient between 60 and 69 years old who received an allogeneic stem cell transplant from a related donor and was CMV-positive. Some T cells may be supplied by the graft donor.

The count of this clone is one. The V call is TRBV11-2, the J call TRBJ1-1; possible D gene TRBD1, 6 bases. Germline assignment: CDR1 SGHAT and CDR2 FQNNGV. The CDR3 has 15 residues. V lost 10 bases, J lost 1 base, and 19 bases lay in between. DNA for the CDR3: TGTGCCACCAAGCGGGGGGGGCAGGGGAACACTGAAGCTTTCTTT. This sequence encodes CATKRGGQGNTEAFF.

This clone has just one count. The J gene is TRBJ1-1, the V gene TRBV6-6, with 9 bases fitting TRBD1. From germline, CDR1 is MNHNY and CDR2 SVGAGI (reference sequence). J gave up 3 bases and V 5 bases, and 7 bases lay outside the gene matches. This CDR3 has 15 residues. The CDR3 loop is CASSRRQGDYTEAFF. DNA for the CDR3: TGTGCCAGCAGTCGAAGACAGGGGGATTACACTGAAGCTTTCTTT.

The V and J genes are TRBV6-1 and TRBJ2-7; 7 nucleotides align to TRBD1. Germline trimming cut 7 bases from V and 3 bases from J; bases unmatched to any gene: 3. The CDR3 is 12 amino acids. Germline CDR1 and CDR2: MNHNS and SASEGT. CDR3 amino acids: CASKNRGYEQYF. In DNA, the CDR3 is TGTGCCAGCAAAAACAGGGGCTACGAGCAGTACTTC.

This chain connects TRBV7-8 to TRBJ2-1; the D gene is possibly TRBD2 (6 bases). Trimming cost V 1 base and J 1 base, with 14 bases left between them. Germline lookup yields CDR1 SGHVS and CDR2 FQNEAQ. The CDR3 is 17 amino acids. CDR3 in amino acids: CASSLGYTGTSYNEQFF. The DNA of the CDR3 is TGTGCCAGCAGCTTAGGATACACGGGGACTTCCTACAATGAGCAGTTCTTC.

This clone has only a few counts. The V and J genes are TRBV7-2 and TRBJ2-1; a weak D match, TRBD2 (5 bases). Germline CDR1 and CDR2: SGHTA and FQGNSA. This CDR3 region has 13 residues. Trimming left V 5 bases short and J 6 bases short, with 11 bases between. Here the CDR3 DNA reads TGTGCCAGCAGCCAATGGGCGGGCAATGAGCAGTTCTTC. Translation gives CASSQWAGNEQFF.

The rearrangement uses TRBV4-3 and TRBJ2-1; possibly TRBD2 for D (6 bases). There are 15 residues in the CDR3. CDR1 and CDR2 from the germline V gene are LGHNA and YSLEER. V dropped 1 base and J dropped 0 bases, with 7 bases sitting between them. The CDR3 is CASSQGLDSYNEQFF. The DNA for the CDR3 is TGCGCCAGCAGCCAAGGACTAGACTCCTACAATGAGCAGTTCTTC.

The genes are TRBV28 and TRBJ2-4, with D unclear. CDR3 length: 14 residues. Trimming left V 7 bases short and J 5 bases short, with 15 bases between. CDR1 MDHEN and CDR2 SYDVKM come from the germline V gene. CDR3 in DNA: TGTGCCAGCATGCGGAGTTTGGCGGAAAACATTCAGTACTTC. The encoded protein is CASMRSLAENIQYF. Full variable domain (missing parts from reference TRBV28 and TRBJ2-4): DVKVTQSSRYLVKRTGEKVFLECVQDMDHENMFWYRQDPGLGLRLIYFSYDVKMKEKGDIPEGYSVSREKKERFSLILESASTNQTSMYLCASMRSLAENIQYFGAGTRLSVL.

The chain has TRBV4-1 and TRBJ2-5; 8 positions match TRBD2. Germline CDR1 and CDR2: MGHRA and YSYEKL. J gave up 5 bases and V 2 bases, and 1 base lay outside the gene matches. The CDR3 is 13 residues long. CDR3 in amino acids: CASSQRLAETQYF. The CDR3 coding sequence is TGCGCCAGCAGCCAAAGACTAGCGGAGACCCAGTACTTC.

This clone was seen only once. The chain is built from TRBV5-8 and TRBJ1-2; no reliable D call. CDR3 size: 13 residues. With 5 bases removed from V and 4 bases from J, the gap between germline ends came to 12 bases. Germline V gene lookup returns CDR1 SGHTS and CDR2 YDEGEE. Here the CDR3 reads CASRPAELYGYTF. The CDR3, as DNA: TGTGCCAGCAGACCAGCGGAACTCTATGGCTACACCTTC.

This clone was detected only a few times. The chain is built from TRBV27 and TRBJ1-2; 11 bases are shared with TRBD1. V lost 5 bases, J lost 5 bases, and 10 bases stayed unmatched. The V gene's germline CDR1 is MNHEY and CDR2 SMNVEV (reference sequence). CDR3 size: 16 residues. CDR3 in amino acids: CASSTRVGQGAYGYTF. CDR3 in DNA: TGTGCCAGCAGTACCCGAGTCGGACAGGGGGCTTATGGCTACACCTTC.

The chain combines TRBV6-1 with TRBJ2-7; 11 nucleotides align to TRBD2. CDR1 is MNHNS and CDR2 is SASEGT in the germline V gene. CDR3 length equals 15 residues. J lost 4 bases, V lost 9 bases, and 11 bases had no gene match. The CDR3 sequence: CASFGALAGGYEQYF. The CDR3 region has the DNA TGTGCCAGTTTTGGTGCCTTAGCGGGGGGGTACGAGCAGTACTTC.

The genes are TRBV7-8 and TRBJ1-5; 7 bases map to TRBD1. Germline CDR1 and CDR2: SGHVS and FQNEAQ. V dropped 5 bases and J dropped 7; count of bases not matched to a gene: 8. The CDR3 covers 14 residues. The CDR3 sequence: CASSPTGSGQPQHF. The CDR3 region has the DNA TGTGCCAGCAGCCCGACAGGGTCGGGGCAGCCCCAGCATTTT.

This chain links TRBV2 with TRBJ1-5, with D uncertain. The CDR3 consists of 15 residues. Trimming took 3 bases from V and 2 from J, leaving 11 bases between them. Germline V gene lookup returns CDR1 SNHLY and CDR2 FYNNEI. CDR3 amino acids: CASSEDLGGNQPQHF. The DNA of the CDR3 is TGTGCCAGCAGTGAGGATCTGGGCGGCAATCAGCCCCAGCATTTT.

The V gene is TRBV5-4, the J gene TRBJ1-2; possibly TRBD1 for D (6 bases). The CDR3 runs 14 residues. Trimming shortened V by 4 bases and J by 7 bases, and 17 bases separated the two germline ends. In germline, CDR1 is SGHNT, CDR2 YYREEE (reference sequence). The CDR3 DNA reads as TGTGCCAGCAGCGGAGAAACAGGGAGGGGTGGCTACACCTTC. Amino acids: CASSGETGRGGYTF.

V is TRBV7-9 and J is TRBJ1-5, with 12 positions matching TRBD1. V gave up 5 bases and J gave up 2 bases; unmatched junction bases: 4. The germline gives CDR1 SEHNR, CDR2 FQNEAQ (reference sequence). CDR3 length: 16 amino acids. CDR3 loop: CASSTGQGARNQPQHF. The CDR3 nucleotides are TGTGCCAGCAGCACGGGACAGGGGGCCCGCAATCAGCCCCAGCATTTT. Based on the CDR3 plus reference TRBV7-9 and TRBJ1-5, the full variable domain is DTGVSQNPRHKITKRGQNVTFRCDPISEHNRLYWYRQTLGQGPEFLTYFQNEAQLEKSRLLSDRFSAERPKGSFSTLEIQRTEQGDSAMYLCASSTGQGARNQPQHFGDGTRLSIL.

This rearrangement joins TRBV6-5 to TRBJ2-7; TRBD1 matches 10 bases. The CDR3 loop spans 15 amino acids. J lost 2 bases, V lost 8 bases, and 9 bases had no gene match. CDR1 and CDR2 (germline): MNHEY, SVGAGI. This chain's CDR3 is CASSTPGQGTYEQYF. The CDR3 DNA follows: TGTGCCAGCTCAACACCGGGACAGGGGACCTACGAGCAGTACTTC.

The chain employs TRBV18 and TRBJ1-1, with D possibly being TRBD1 (6 bases). There are 14 residues in the CDR3. From germline, CDR1 is KGHSH and CDR2 LQKENI. V was cut by 6 bases and J by 1 base, with 12 bases left in between. This CDR3 is CASSTNRENTEAFF. The CDR3 DNA is TGTGCCAGCTCGACCAACAGGGAGAACACTGAAGCTTTCTTT.

The chain combines TRBV19 with TRBJ1-1; 8 nucleotides agree with TRBD1. The CDR3 is 13 residues long. The V gene's germline CDR1 is LNHDA and CDR2 SQIVND (reference sequence). Unmatched junction bases numbered 3, after V lost 6 bases and J lost 3 bases. The CDR3, as DNA: TGTGCCAGTAGAGGACAGGGAGACACTGAAGCTTTCTTT. The encoded protein is CASRGQGDTEAFF.